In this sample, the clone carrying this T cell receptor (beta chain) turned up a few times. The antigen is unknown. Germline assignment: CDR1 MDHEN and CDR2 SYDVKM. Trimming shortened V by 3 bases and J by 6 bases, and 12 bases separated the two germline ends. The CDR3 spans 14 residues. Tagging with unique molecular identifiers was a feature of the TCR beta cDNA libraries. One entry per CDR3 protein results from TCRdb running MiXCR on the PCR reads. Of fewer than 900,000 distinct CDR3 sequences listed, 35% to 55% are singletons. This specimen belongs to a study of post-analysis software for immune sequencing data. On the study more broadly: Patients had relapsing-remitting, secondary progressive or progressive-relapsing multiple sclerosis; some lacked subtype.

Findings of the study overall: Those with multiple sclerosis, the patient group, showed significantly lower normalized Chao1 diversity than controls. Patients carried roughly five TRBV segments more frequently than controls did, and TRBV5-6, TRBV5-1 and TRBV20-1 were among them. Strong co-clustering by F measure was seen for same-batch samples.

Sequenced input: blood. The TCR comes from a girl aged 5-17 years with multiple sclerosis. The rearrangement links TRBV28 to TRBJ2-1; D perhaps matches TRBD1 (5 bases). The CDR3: CASSLAAGLNEQFF. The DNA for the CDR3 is TGTGCCAGCAGTTTGGCCGCAGGGCTCAATGAGCAGTTCTTC.